Following are 31 T cell receptor beta chains from one sample sequenced in a study of T-cell reconstitution after alpha-beta-depleted transplantation in children. The TCRbeta library was prepared with unique molecular identifiers. TCRdb passed the PCR reads through MiXCR, listing each CDR3 protein once. The repertoire holds over 100,000 distinct CDR3 sequences, with around 5.9% as singletons. The material was PBMCs, mostly from graft donor cells, obtained 60 days after TCRalphabeta/CD19-depleted stem cell transplant. These receptors originate from a female patient between 2 and 15 years old who had a stem cell transplant for Fanconi anemia, so the T cells may come from the graft donor.

This clonotype was picked up many times. The chain employs TRBV10-3 and TRBJ2-5; D is perhaps TRBD1 (5 bases). V dropped 0 bases and J dropped 4 bases, with 9 bases sitting between them. The CDR3 totals 14 residues. Germline V gives CDR1 ENHRY, CDR2 SYGVKD. In nucleotides, the CDR3 is TGTGCCATCAGTGAGTCCCAGGGTAGAGAGACCCAGTACTTC. It translates to CAISESQGRETQYF.

This chain joins TRBV2 and TRBJ2-4, with 7 bases matching TRBD1. The CDR3 has 12 residues. Germline CDR1 and CDR2: SNHLY and FYNNEI. Germline trimming cut 9 bases from V and 6 bases from J; bases unmatched to any gene: 5. The CDR3 bases are TGTGCCAGACGGACAGGAAGAAACATTCAGTACTTC. It yields the protein CARRTGRNIQYF.

This clonotype was seen only a few times. J is TRBJ2-2 and V is TRBV7-9, with unresolved D. The length of the CDR3 is 14 residues. Trimming removed 4 bases at V and 6 bases at J, with 12 bases between. The germline CDR1 and CDR2 sequences are SEHNR and FQNEAQ (reference sequence). The CDR3 here is CASSSDGYAGELFF. The CDR3 DNA is TGTGCCAGCAGCTCCGACGGCTACGCCGGGGAGCTGTTTTTT. The full variable domain, its missing parts supplied by reference TRBV7-9 and TRBJ2-2, is DTGVSQNPRHKITKRGQNVTFRCDPISEHNRLYWYRQTLGQGPEFLTYFQNEAQLEKSRLLSDRFSAERPKGSFSTLEIQRTEQGDSAMYLCASSSDGYAGELFFGEGSRLTVL.

In this sample, this clonotype turned up a few times. The chain carries TRBV7-2 and TRBJ2-5; no clear D. The germline gives CDR1 SGHTA, CDR2 FQGNSA. The V gene lost 1 base and the J gene lost 9 bases, with 15 bases spanning the gap. CDR3 size: 14 residues. This chain's CDR3 is CASSLVPPSVPQYF. DNA of the CDR3: TGTGCCAGCAGCTTAGTGCCCCCAAGTGTCCCCCAGTACTTC.

This clonotype has a count of ten or more. The V call is TRBV20-1, the J call TRBJ2-3, with D possibly matching TRBD1 (5 bases). This CDR3 is built from 12 residues. V was clipped by 6 bases and J by 5 bases, with 12 bases between them. Germline V gene lookup returns CDR1 DFQATT and CDR2 SNEGSKA (reference sequence). DNA for the CDR3: TGCAGTGCCAGGGTTCAGGGAGATACGCAGTATTTT. Its translation is CSARVQGDTQYF.

In its sample, this clonotype was seen many times. The V call is TRBV4-2, the J call TRBJ2-7; D gene unclear. Trimming removed 0 bases from V and 0 bases from J, with 12 bases in between. Germline CDR1 reads LGHNA; CDR2 reads YNFKEQ. CDR3 length equals 16 residues. The CDR3 DNA reads as TGTGCCAGCAGCCAAGATAAGGTGATATCCTCCTACGAGCAGTACTTC. It translates to CASSQDKVISSYEQYF.

This clonotype was seen at least ten times. V is TRBV3-1 and J is TRBJ2-5; TRBD2 matches at 8 bases. CDR3 length: 16 residues. Unmatched junction bases numbered 11, after V lost 0 bases and J lost 8 bases. Germline CDR1 and CDR2: LGHDT and YNNKEL (reference sequence). The CDR3 reads CASSQDRPAGDITQYF. The CDR3 region has the DNA TGTGCCAGCAGCCAAGACCGCCCAGCGGGGGATATAACCCAGTACTTC.

V is TRBV10-3 and J is TRBJ2-7; 7 nucleotides line up with TRBD2. This CDR3 is built from 13 residues. Unmatched junction bases numbered 7, after V lost 7 bases and J lost 4 bases. Germline V gene lookup returns CDR1 ENHRY and CDR2 SYGVKD. CDR3 nucleotides: TGTGCCATCACCCGCGGGAGCTCTTACGAGCAGTACTTC. Translating gives CAITRGSSYEQYF.

This clonotype rates as medium-sized. The chain recombines TRBV12-3 or TRBV12-4 with TRBJ1-2; a possible D gene is TRBD1 (5 bases). Deletions cut 2 bases from V and 8 bases from J, with 12 bases between. The CDR3 sequence is 13 residues long. The CDR3 is CASSLSPGQGYTF. The CDR3 DNA reads TGTGCCAGCAGTTTATCCCCGGGGCAAGGCTACACCTTC.

This clonotype was seen repeatedly, ten times or more. The chain couples TRBV4-1 to TRBJ2-5, with TRBD2 matching over 12 bases. Germline assignment: CDR1 MGHRA and CDR2 YSYEKL. The trim removed 4 bases at V and 4 bases at J, leaving 10 bases unmatched. The CDR3 is 17 residues long. The CDR3 region is CASSPIGLAGRGETQYF. CDR3 nucleotides: TGCGCCAGCAGCCCGATTGGACTAGCGGGACGGGGAGAGACCCAGTACTTC.

This clonotype came up many times. The V and J genes are TRBV20-1 and TRBJ2-3, with 7 nucleotides matching TRBD2. The germline V gene encodes CDR1 DFQATT and CDR2 SNEGSKA (reference sequence). V dropped 4 bases and J dropped 5; count of bases not matched to a gene: 6. The CDR3 totals 13 residues. This CDR3 is CSANLAEGDTQYF. The CDR3 DNA reads as TGCAGTGCTAATCTAGCGGAGGGAGATACGCAGTATTTT.

In its sample, this clonotype was seen many times. The chain uses TRBV11-2 and TRBJ2-3; 12 bases align to TRBD2. This CDR3 has 17 amino acids. Germline CDR1 reads SGHAT; CDR2 reads FQNNGV. Trimming removed 5 bases from V and 4 bases from J; junction bases left unmatched: 10. CDR3 in DNA: TGTGCCAGCAGCCCGTATCAGACTAGCGGGAGCCCAGATACGCAGTATTTT. Translated, it gives CASSPYQTSGSPDTQYF.

V usage is TRBV11-2 and J usage is TRBJ1-1; perhaps TRBD1 as D (5 bases). The germline V and J ends were trimmed by 3 bases and 4 bases, with 18 bases remaining between them. CDR1 is SGHAT and CDR2 is FQNNGV in the germline V gene. This CDR3 has 16 residues. CDR3 region: CASSFTGGGGSTEAFF. Written as DNA, the CDR3 is TGTGCCAGCAGCTTCACCGGGGGGGGTGGTAGCACTGAAGCTTTCTTT.

This clonotype has at least ten counts. This chain links TRBV6-5 with TRBJ2-3; possible D gene TRBD1, 6 bases. V lost 4 bases, J lost 6 bases, and 11 bases lay in between. Germline CDR1 is MNHEY and CDR2 is SVGAGI. This CDR3 comprises 13 residues. CDR3 in DNA: TGTGCCAGCAGTTTGGCCACAGGGGATACGCAGTATTTT. This gives the protein CASSLATGDTQYF.

Only a few counts were recorded for this clonotype. The chain recombines TRBV30 with TRBJ2-1; D is unclear. The CDR3 has 14 amino acids. The V gene lost 2 bases and the J gene lost 3 bases, with 11 bases spanning the gap. Germline assignment: CDR1 GTSNPN and CDR2 SVGIG (reference sequence). The CDR3 loop reads CAWSPRGRYNEQFF. The DNA for the CDR3 is TGTGCCTGGAGTCCCCGAGGACGCTACAATGAGCAGTTCTTC.

This clonotype was picked up many times. V gene TRBV20-1 combines with J gene TRBJ2-3; a possible D gene is TRBD2 (6 bases). The CDR3 extends over 11 amino acids. V lost 6 bases, J lost 4 bases, and 8 bases lay in between. Germline loops: CDR1 DFQATT, CDR2 SNEGSKA (reference sequence). CDR3: CSARLADTQYF. The CDR3 DNA follows: TGCAGTGCGCGACTAGCAGATACGCAGTATTTT.

Ten or more counts support this clonotype. The CDR3 sequence is CSAKVIYEQYF. The DNA of the CDR3 is TGCAGTGCTAAAGTAATATACGAGCAGTACTTC. The chain carries TRBV20-1 and TRBJ2-7; D not certain. CDR1 is DFQATT and CDR2 is SNEGSKA in the germline V gene (reference sequence). The CDR3 spans 11 residues. The V gene lost 4 bases and the J gene lost 4 bases, with 8 bases spanning the gap.

This clonotype was seen at least ten times. The chain uses TRBV20-1 and TRBJ2-4, with 8 bases that match TRBD2. V was clipped by 6 bases and J by 0 bases; unmatched bases: 7. Germline V gene lookup returns CDR1 DFQATT and CDR2 SNEGSKA (reference sequence). This CDR3 region has 15 residues. The CDR3 DNA follows: TGCAGTGCGATCACTAGCGGATTAGCCAAAAACATTCAGTACTTC. Amino acids: CSAITSGLAKNIQYF.

The CDR3 nucleotides are TGTGCCAGCAGTTTAGGTTGGCAGTCTGAAGCTTTCTTT. Protein sequence: CASSLGWQSEAFF. The chain combines TRBV27 with TRBJ1-1; D is uncertain. Trimming cost V 2 bases and J 6 bases, with 10 bases left between them. Germline CDR1 MNHEY, CDR2 SMNVEV (reference sequence). The CDR3 spans 13 residues.

This clonotype was counted between two and nine times. V is TRBV5-1 and J is TRBJ2-7; 12 nucleotides match TRBD2. CDR1 and CDR2 from the germline V gene are SGHRS and YFSETQ. The CDR3 length is 16 residues. The J segment lost 2 bases and the V segment lost 4 bases, leaving 7 bases of the junction unmatched. The CDR3 loop reads CASSIARTSGTYEQYF. CDR3 nucleotides: TGCGCCAGCAGCATAGCCCGGACTAGCGGGACCTACGAGCAGTACTTC.

At least ten counts were recorded for this clonotype. This chain links TRBV12-3 or TRBV12-4 with TRBJ2-7; D unclear. CDR3 length equals 14 residues. The V gene lost 3 bases and the J gene lost 6 bases, with 15 bases spanning the gap. The CDR3 sequence: CASSFRAQLVEQYF. Written as DNA, the CDR3 is TGTGCCAGCAGTTTTCGTGCCCAACTGGTCGAGCAGTACTTC.

This clonotype was counted many times. The V gene is TRBV12-3 or TRBV12-4, the J gene TRBJ2-5; TRBD2 agrees at 9 bases. The CDR3 runs 16 residues. The ends lost 10 bases at V and 2 bases at J; junction bases unmatched: 14. The CDR3 loop reads CATLAGALWEQETQYF. The DNA for the CDR3 is TGTGCCACCTTAGCGGGAGCCCTGTGGGAACAAGAGACCCAGTACTTC.

This clonotype was observed many times. V gene TRBV9 combines with J gene TRBJ2-1; D call uncertain. The germline V gene has CDR1 SGDLS and CDR2 YYNGEE. V lost 4 bases and J 2 bases, leaving 10 bases between the germline ends. The CDR3 totals 14 residues. CDR3 sequence reads: CASSPRLPYNEQFF. CDR3 in DNA: TGTGCCAGCAGCCCCCGGCTTCCCTACAATGAGCAGTTCTTC.

V and J are TRBV3-1 and TRBJ1-6, with 7 positions matching TRBD1. J gave up 10 bases and V 8 bases, and 23 bases lay outside the gene matches. Germline V gene sequence: CDR1 LGHDT, CDR2 YNNKEL (reference sequence). The CDR3 is 18 residues long. The CDR3 reads CASCLDGGGVDMRSPLHF. For the CDR3, the DNA is TGTGCCAGCTGTTTAGATGGAGGGGGCGTCGATATGAGGTCACCCCTCCACTTT.

This clonotype was counted a few times. V and J are TRBV20-1 and TRBJ2-1, with TRBD2 identical over 11 bases. Germline CDR1 and CDR2: DFQATT and SNEGSKA (reference sequence). Unmatched junction bases numbered 13, after V lost 6 bases and J lost 3 bases. The CDR3 covers 17 residues. CDR3 region: CSALHIAGGPGYNEQFF. The DNA of the CDR3 is TGCAGTGCCCTACACATAGCGGGAGGGCCGGGCTACAATGAGCAGTTCTTC.

This clonotype has ten or more counts. The chain joins TRBV6-2 or TRBV6-3 to TRBJ2-1, with TRBD2 as a possible D gene (6 bases). CDR3 size: 17 residues. Trimming removed 2 bases from V and 4 bases from J, with 18 bases in between. CDR1 is MNHEY, CDR2 SVGEGT, per germline. The CDR3 is CASSYGGSTRLYNEQFF. In nucleotides, the CDR3 is TGTGCCAGCAGTTACGGGGGGTCTACCAGGCTGTACAATGAGCAGTTCTTC.

The chain is built from TRBV20-1 and TRBJ2-1, with TRBD2 identical over 8 bases. The CDR3 is 15 residues long. Per germline, CDR1 DFQATT and CDR2 SNEGSKA (reference sequence). J gave up 6 bases and V 5 bases, and 12 bases lay outside the gene matches. CDR3 sequence reads: CSAEGPGGALNEQFF. The CDR3, as DNA: TGCAGTGCTGAGGGACCGGGAGGGGCTCTCAATGAGCAGTTCTTC.

At least ten counts were recorded for this clonotype. The J gene is TRBJ2-3, the V gene TRBV24-1; D gene unclear. Trimming left V 0 bases short and J 1 base short, with 10 bases between. The germline V gene encodes CDR1 KGHDR and CDR2 SFDVKD. The CDR3 loop spans 16 amino acids. This chain's CDR3 is CATSDLVFGGTDTQYF. The CDR3 nucleotides read TGTGCCACCAGTGATTTGGTCTTTGGAGGCACAGATACGCAGTATTTT.

This clonotype was seen repeatedly, ten times or more. The rearrangement uses TRBV15 and TRBJ2-7; tentatively, D is TRBD1 (5 bases). Trimming took off 1 base at V and 5 bases at J, with 12 bases between the two ends. Germline V gene lookup returns CDR1 LNHNV and CDR2 YYDKDF (reference sequence). The CDR3 is 14 amino acids. CDR3 sequence reads: CATSRAPGIHEQYF. The CDR3 bases are TGTGCCACCAGCAGAGCCCCAGGGATACACGAGCAGTACTTC. Drawing the rest from reference TRBV15 and TRBJ2-7, the complete variable domain is DAMVIQNPRYQVTQFGKPVTLSCSQTLNHNVMYWYQQKSSQAPKLLFHYYDKDFNNEADTPDNFQSRRPNTSFCFLDIRSPGLGDTAMYLCATSRAPGIHEQYFGPGTRLTVT.

The table lists this clonotype with a few counts. J is TRBJ2-1 and V is TRBV20-1; 7 nucleotides match TRBD1. With V trimmed by 4 bases and J by 5 bases, 8 bases remained unmatched. The germline V gene encodes CDR1 DFQATT and CDR2 SNEGSKA (reference sequence). The CDR3 has 14 amino acids. CDR3 sequence: CSAKGLTGNNEQFF. As DNA, the CDR3 is TGCAGTGCTAAGGGATTGACAGGGAACAATGAGCAGTTCTTC.

This clonotype was seen at least ten times. The gene calls are TRBV7-9 and TRBJ2-7, with D hard to call. Germline V gives CDR1 SEHNR, CDR2 FQNEAQ (reference sequence). V was clipped by 0 bases and J by 3 bases, with 6 bases between them. The CDR3 is made up of 13 amino acids. The CDR3 DNA reads TGTGCCAGCAGCTTAGCCCACAGCTACGAGCAGTACTTC. Protein: CASSLAHSYEQYF.